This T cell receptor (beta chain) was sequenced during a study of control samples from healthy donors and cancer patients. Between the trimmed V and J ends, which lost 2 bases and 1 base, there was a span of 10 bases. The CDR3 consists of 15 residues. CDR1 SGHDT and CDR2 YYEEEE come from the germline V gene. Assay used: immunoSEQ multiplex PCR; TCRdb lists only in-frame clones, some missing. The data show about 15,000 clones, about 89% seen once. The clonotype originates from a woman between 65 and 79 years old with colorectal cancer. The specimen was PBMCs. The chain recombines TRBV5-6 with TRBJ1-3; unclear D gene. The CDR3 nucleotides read TGTGCCAGCAGCTTCCAACTCACATCTGGAAACACCATATATTTT. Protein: CASSFQLTSGNTIYF.